The clone carrying this TCR beta chain was observed a handful of times. Its antigen is as yet unknown. Trimming left V 0 bases short and J 1 base short, with 9 bases between. CDR3 length: 15 residues. The germline CDR1 and CDR2 sequences are SGHDN and FVKESK. This sample was included in a study of a mutant IDH1 vaccine in newly diagnosed glioma. Study findings and constraints: Pseudoprogression seemed unlinked to shifts in top peripheral T cell clonotypes.

Time point here: week 5, during vaccination. Vaccine doses each comprised 300 ug of mutant IDH1 20-mer peptide, with topical imiquimod. New WHO grade 3 or 4 IDH1-mutant, ATRX-lost astrocytomas were present in all donors. TCRdb's table, derived via immunoSEQ multiplex PCR, lists solely in-frame clones and lacks some. Among tens of thousands of clones listed, approximately 80% were seen once. The clonotype was recovered from a woman aged 18-29 years with glioma. Some clones in this sample may be carry-over from other donors' samples. The chain recombines TRBV14 with TRBJ1-1; D is uncertain. The starting material was PBMCs, obtained from a glioma patient whose treatment included an IDH1 peptide vaccine. CDR3 amino acids: CASSQDGFPNTEAFF. The DNA for the CDR3 is TGTGCCAGCAGCCAAGATGGGTTCCCGAACACTGAAGCTTTCTTT.